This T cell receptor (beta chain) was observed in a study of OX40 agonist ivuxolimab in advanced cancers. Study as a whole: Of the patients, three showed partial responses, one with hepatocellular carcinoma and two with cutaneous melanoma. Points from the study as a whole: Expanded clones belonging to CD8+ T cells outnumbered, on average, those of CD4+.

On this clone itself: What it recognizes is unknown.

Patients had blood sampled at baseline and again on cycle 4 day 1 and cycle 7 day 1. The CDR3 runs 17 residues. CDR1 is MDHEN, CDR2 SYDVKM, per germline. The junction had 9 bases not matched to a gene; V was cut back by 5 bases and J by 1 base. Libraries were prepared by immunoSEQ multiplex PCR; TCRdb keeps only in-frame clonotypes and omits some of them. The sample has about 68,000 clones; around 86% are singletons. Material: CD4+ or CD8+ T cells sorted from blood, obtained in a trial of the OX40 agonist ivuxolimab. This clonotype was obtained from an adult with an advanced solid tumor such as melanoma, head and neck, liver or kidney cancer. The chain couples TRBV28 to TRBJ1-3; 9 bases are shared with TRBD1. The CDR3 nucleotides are TGTGCCAGCAGTACCACCCGGGGACAGGGTTCTGGAAACACCATATATTTT. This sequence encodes CASSTTRGQGSGNTIYF.